Shown below are 30 T cell receptor beta chains from a single sample sequenced in a study of blood T cell repertoires in COVID-19. Sequencing was performed with immunoSEQ multiplex PCR; in TCRdb, only in-frame clones are kept and a portion is missing. The table shows under 250,000 clones, with 65% to 85% occurring only once. The sample taken for sequencing was peripheral blood. These receptors were taken from a human donor in a cohort sampled during active COVID-19.

This chain connects TRBV19 to TRBJ2-3, with 9 bases that match TRBD1. Looked up from germline, CDR1 is LNHDA and CDR2 is SQIVND (reference sequence). The CDR3 contains 14 residues. V shed 9 bases and J 1 base; nucleotides not matched to a gene: 5. CDR3 sequence reads: CASAGDRGTDTQYF. The DNA for the CDR3 is TGTGCCAGCGCGGGGGACAGGGGCACAGATACGCAGTATTTT.

V usage is TRBV4-2 and J usage is TRBJ1-4; tentative D call: TRBD1 (6 bases). V was clipped by 0 bases and J by 0 bases, with 11 bases between them. Germline V gene data show CDR1 as LGHNA and CDR2 as YNFKEQ. The CDR3 totals 17 residues. The CDR3 DNA follows: TGTGCCAGCAGCCAAGATGGTGGGACACCAACTAATGAAAAACTGTTTTTT. It is translated as CASSQDGGTPTNEKLFF.

V is TRBV4-1 and J is TRBJ1-6; D not resolved. The germline V gene encodes CDR1 MGHRA and CDR2 YSYEKL. With 7 bases removed from V and 6 bases from J, the gap between germline ends came to 16 bases. The CDR3 totals 15 residues. DNA for the CDR3: TGCGCCAGCAACTCTCCCGAGAGCTTTAATTCACCCCTCCACTTT. It specifies CASNSPESFNSPLHF.

The chain joins TRBV7-2 to TRBJ2-7; D may be TRBD1 (7 bases). Germline CDR1 and CDR2: SGHTA and FQGNSA. Trimming pared 5 bases from V and 3 bases from J, leaving 20 bases between. The CDR3 consists of 16 residues. The CDR3 is CASSPQGGRTDYEQYF. CDR3 DNA: TGTGCCAGCAGCCCTCAGGGGGGACGTACCGACTACGAGCAGTACTTC.

This chain uses TRBV4-2 with TRBJ2-1; 8 bases are shared with TRBD2. CDR1 LGHNA and CDR2 YNFKEQ come from the germline V gene. The CDR3 totals 18 residues. Germline trimming cut 0 bases from V and 2 bases from J; bases unmatched to any gene: 9. The CDR3 spells CASSQDLLAGMAYNEQFF. CDR3 sequence (DNA): TGTGCCAGCAGCCAAGATCTCCTAGCGGGCATGGCCTACAATGAGCAGTTCTTC.

This sequence joins TRBV4-1 and TRBJ1-5, with a possible D match to TRBD1 (6 bases). Trimming removed 4 bases at V and 4 bases at J, with 11 bases between. The CDR3 spans 14 residues. The germline V gene encodes CDR1 MGHRA and CDR2 YSYEKL. CDR3 loop: CASSPVDRNQPQHF. For the CDR3, the DNA is TGCGCCAGCAGCCCAGTAGACAGGAATCAGCCCCAGCATTTT.

V usage is TRBV18 and J usage is TRBJ1-2; no clear D gene. Germline-derived CDR1 and CDR2 are KGHSH and LQKENI. V was shortened by 5 bases and J by 6 bases, with 16 bases between the two germline ends. The CDR3 sequence is 14 residues long. CDR3 in amino acids: CASSDPGSEDGYTF. The CDR3 coding sequence is TGTGCCAGCTCAGACCCGGGGTCAGAGGATGGCTACACCTTC.

The sample holds a few counts of this clone. The CDR3 here is CASSLPGQGISNQPQHF. The CDR3 DNA reads TGTGCCAGCAGCCTACCGGGACAGGGTATTAGCAATCAGCCCCAGCATTTT. The genes are TRBV21-1 and TRBJ1-5; the table's D gene call, TRBD1, was not cross checked with the DNA. TRBV21-1 is flagged as a pseudogene. This CDR3 has 17 residues.

With respect to this clone: One junction end does not reproduce the germline sequence, and a read error may be involved. This sequence joins TRBV28 and TRBJ1-1, with TRBD1 as a possible D gene (5 bases). Germline-derived CDR1 and CDR2 are MDHEN and SYDVKM. The CDR3 consists of 17 residues. The CDR3 protein is CASSSVGGSFKNAEAFF. The CDR3 coding sequence is TGTGCCAGCAGTTCGGTTGGGGGGTCCTTTAAGAACGCTGAAGCTTTCTTT.

This clone was seen only a few times. The rearrangement uses TRBV6-5 and TRBJ2-7, with 7 bases that match TRBD2. Germline lookup yields CDR1 MNHEY and CDR2 SVGAGI. CDR3 length equals 14 residues. Trimming at V came to 6 bases and at J to 6 bases, leaving 11 bases not matched to a gene. CDR3 coding DNA: TGTGCCAGCAGGAGAGCGGGGCATACGTCCGAGCAGTACTTC. As protein: CASRRAGHTSEQYF.

This clone was counted between two and nine times. V is TRBV28 and J is TRBJ1-5, with 9 nucleotides matching TRBD1. Germline loops: CDR1 MDHEN, CDR2 SYDVKM. The CDR3 has 15 residues. After removal of 7 bases from V and 6 bases from J, the junction contained 10 bases not matched to a gene. This CDR3 reads CASNEQGARGQPQHF. CDR3 DNA: TGTGCCAGCAACGAACAGGGGGCGAGGGGTCAGCCCCAGCATTTT.

This chain connects TRBV18 to TRBJ2-5, with 8 bases fitting TRBD1. This CDR3 has 16 residues. Germline V gene data show CDR1 as KGHSH and CDR2 as LQKENI. J gave up 4 bases and V 3 bases, and 10 bases lay outside the gene matches. CDR3 loop: CASSPSPGQVGETQYF. The DNA of the CDR3 is TGTGCCAGCTCACCTTCCCCGGGACAGGTTGGAGAGACCCAGTACTTC.

The chain has TRBV10-3 and TRBJ2-7; D is perhaps TRBD1 (5 bases). The CDR3 spans 15 residues. Per the germline V gene, CDR1 is ENHRY and CDR2 is SYGVKD. The germline V and J ends were trimmed by 3 bases and 1 base, with 13 bases remaining between them. CDR3 bases: TGTGCCATCAGTGATCCGGGCAGGGCTTCCTACGAGCAGTACTTC. Translated: CAISDPGRASYEQYF.

The chain is built from TRBV28 and TRBJ1-1, with 8 bases identical to TRBD1. The J segment lost 1 base and the V segment lost 4 bases, leaving 17 bases of the junction unmatched. The CDR3 runs to 19 residues. The germline CDR1 and CDR2 sequences are MDHEN and SYDVKM. The CDR3 DNA reads TGTGCCAGCAGTTCCTATGGGACAGGTTCCGGTTACCCGAACACTGAAGCTTTCTTT. Its translation is CASSSYGTGSGYPNTEAFF.

This chain uses TRBV27 with TRBJ1-2; possible D gene TRBD1, 6 bases. This CDR3 spans 13 amino acids. Germline CDR1 is MNHEY and CDR2 is SMNVEV (reference sequence). Trimming shortened V by 5 bases and J by 2 bases, and 9 bases separated the two germline ends. In DNA form, the CDR3 reads TGTGCCAGCAGTGGTCAGGGGAACTATGGCTACACCTTC. Translating it yields CASSGQGNYGYTF.

V usage is TRBV11-2 and J usage is TRBJ2-7, with D perhaps matching TRBD1 (6 bases). This CDR3 region has 13 residues. V gave up 5 bases and J gave up 3 bases, with 11 bases separating them. CDR1 SGHAT and CDR2 FQNNGV come from the germline V gene. The CDR3 bases are TGTGCCAGCAGCATAAAGGGGGTCTACGAGCAGTACTTC. This encodes CASSIKGVYEQYF.

The V gene is TRBV11-2, the J gene TRBJ2-2, with D possibly matching TRBD2 (5 bases). Germline V gives CDR1 SGHAT, CDR2 FQNNGV. The germline V and J ends were trimmed by 5 bases and 8 bases, with 24 bases remaining between them. This CDR3 is built from 17 residues. CDR3 protein: CASSRTWSGGDGGELFF. DNA for the CDR3: TGTGCCAGCAGCCGCACGTGGTCTGGAGGAGATGGTGGGGAGCTGTTTTTT. The full variable domain, completed using reference TRBV11-2 and TRBJ2-2, is EAGVAQSPRYKIIEKRQSVAFWCNPISGHATLYWYQQILGQGPKLLIQFQNNGVVDDSQLPKDRFSAERLKGVDSTLKIQPAKLEDSAVYLCASSRTWSGGDGGELFFGEGSRLTVL.

This clone has just one count. For the CDR3, the DNA is TGTGCCAGCAGCCCTTCATCCGGGACAGGTTATGGCTACACCTTC. It translates to CASSPSSGTGYGYTF. This chain joins TRBV3-1 (or the pseudogene TRBV3-2) and TRBJ1-2; TRBD1 matches at 8 bases. Looked up from germline, CDR1 is LGHDT and CDR2 is YNNKEL (reference sequence). The V and J ends lost 4 bases and 5 bases, in that order; junction bases with no gene match: 9. There are 15 residues in the CDR3.

The chain carries TRBV4-3 and TRBJ1-1; tentative D call: TRBD1 (6 bases). This CDR3 comprises 15 residues. Trimming cost V 4 bases and J 6 bases, with 18 bases left between them. The germline gives CDR1 LGHNA, CDR2 YSLEER. In nucleotides, the CDR3 is TGCGCCAGCAGCCGGGTCCGGACAGTACCCCCTGAAGCTTTCTTT. It is translated as CASSRVRTVPPEAFF.

V gene TRBV7-6 combines with J gene TRBJ2-5; D might be TRBD2 (5 bases). This CDR3 is 13 amino acids long. Per the germline V gene, CDR1 is SGHVS and CDR2 is FNYEAQ. Trimming removed 4 bases from V and 5 bases from J, with 11 bases in between. The CDR3 DNA is TGTGCCAGCAGCTATGGACCGGGGGAGACCCAGTACTTC. This sequence encodes CASSYGPGETQYF. The full variable domain, rest sourced from reference TRBV7-6 and TRBJ2-5, is GAGVSQSPRYKVTKRGQDVALRCDPISGHVSLYWYRQALGQGPEFLTYFNYEAQQDKSGLPNDRFSAERPEGSISTLTIQRTEQRDSAMYRCASSYGPGETQYFGPGTRLLVL.

This chain links TRBV27 with TRBJ2-5, with TRBD1 identical over 7 bases. Germline CDR1 MNHEY, CDR2 SMNVEV (reference sequence). The V segment lost 5 bases and the J segment 4 bases; nucleotides outside the gene matches: 7. The CDR3 consists of 14 residues. This chain's CDR3 is CASSPQQGRETQYF. The CDR3 nucleotides are TGTGCCAGCAGTCCCCAACAGGGGAGAGAGACCCAGTACTTC.

The chain recombines TRBV5-5 with TRBJ2-7; D may be TRBD2 (6 bases). Germline CDR1 is SGHKS and CDR2 is YYEKEE (reference sequence). Trimming took off 4 bases at V and 1 base at J, with 15 bases between the two ends. This CDR3 is built from 15 residues. The CDR3 protein is CASSPRGIGSYEQYF. DNA of the CDR3: TGTGCCAGCAGCCCCCGGGGGATCGGGTCCTACGAGCAGTACTTC.

This chain joins TRBV24-1 and TRBJ1-1; 11 nucleotides match TRBD1. V shed 2 bases and J 5 bases; nucleotides not matched to a gene: 18. Germline CDR1 KGHDR, CDR2 SFDVKD. The CDR3 contains 20 residues. The CDR3 DNA is TGTGCCACCAGTGATTCCCGATCGGGACAGGGGGGATTGGGGAATACTGAAGCTTTCTTT. Protein: CATSDSRSGQGGLGNTEAFF.

V and J are TRBV5-1 and TRBJ1-1, with a weak D call TRBD1 (5 bases). Per germline, CDR1 SGHRS and CDR2 YFSETQ. The CDR3 loop spans 15 amino acids. V lost 2 bases, J lost 10 bases, and 21 bases lay in between. CDR3 bases: TGCGCCAGCAGCTTATCGACAGAACTCATGGAAAGAGCTTTCTTT. As protein: CASSLSTELMERAFF.

The V and J genes are TRBV28 and TRBJ2-1; D is ambiguous. V shed 5 bases and J shed 0 bases, with 14 bases lying between them. The CDR3 is made up of 16 amino acids. Germline CDR1 reads MDHEN; CDR2 reads SYDVKM. As DNA, the CDR3 is TGTGCCAGCAGTACCCAGGTCACTTACTCCTACAATGAGCAGTTCTTC. This translates into CASSTQVTYSYNEQFF.

As DNA, the CDR3 is TGCGCCAGCAGCGAGAGAGGCTGGAGGAAGGACACTGAAGCTTTCTTT. It translates to CASSERGWRKDTEAFF. The genes are TRBV5-1 and TRBJ1-1; D gene unclear. The CDR3 spans 16 residues. The germline gives CDR1 SGHRS, CDR2 YFSETQ. V was trimmed by 4 bases and J by 3 bases, leaving 19 bases between them.

The chain is built from TRBV6-5 and TRBJ1-4; unclear D gene. Looked up from germline, CDR1 is MNHEY and CDR2 is SVGAGI. Trimming left V 6 bases short and J 7 bases short, with 15 bases between. This CDR3 is 14 amino acids long. CDR3 sequence (DNA): TGTGCCAGCAGCTCAGATAATGATGGTGAAAAACTGTTTTTT. Protein: CASSSDNDGEKLFF.

The chain has TRBV18 and TRBJ2-7; 8 nucleotides align to TRBD1. Germline V gene sequence: CDR1 KGHSH, CDR2 LQKENI. The CDR3 has 15 amino acids. Trimming took 6 bases from V and 1 from J; bases not matched to a gene: 8. DNA for the CDR3: TGTGCCAGCTCCCCCCGGCAGGGGGCATCCTACGAGCAGTACTTC. Translating gives CASSPRQGASYEQYF.

The chain has TRBV2 and TRBJ2-7; 14 nucleotides match TRBD2. This CDR3 has 16 residues. Germline V CDR1 and CDR2: SNHLY, FYNNEI. V lost 5 bases, J lost 5 bases, and 8 bases stayed unmatched. CDR3 in DNA: TGTGCCAGCAGTAGTAGGGGACTAGCGGGAGCGAACGAGCAGTACTTC. It encodes CASSSRGLAGANEQYF. The full variable domain, completed using reference TRBV2 and TRBJ2-7, is EPEVTQTPSHQVTQMGQEVILRCVPISNHLYFYWYRQILGQKVEFLVSFYNNEISEKSEIFDDQFSVERPDGSNFTLKIRSTKLEDSAMYFCASSSRGLAGANEQYFGPGTRLTVT.

The chain employs TRBV3-1 (or the pseudogene TRBV3-2) and TRBJ1-2, with TRBD1 matching over 7 bases. V lost 6 bases to trimming and J lost 6 bases; unmatched junction nucleotides: 4. Germline V CDR1 and CDR2: LGHDT, YNNKEL (reference sequence). This CDR3 region has 12 residues. The CDR3 region is CASSLRGDGYTF. DNA of the CDR3: TGTGCCAGCAGTCTCAGGGGGGATGGCTACACCTTC.